Each of the 28 T cell receptor beta chains below was sequenced from the same sample in a study of early T cells in non-severe SARS-CoV-2 infection. Each CDR3 protein gets one entry after TCRdb re-called the 5' RACE reads with MiXCR. The repertoire holds some 80,000 distinct CDR3 sequences, with 12% to 15% as singletons. The specimen sequenced was whole blood. Every receptor here comes from an adult who was a healthcare worker with PCR-confirmed SARS-CoV-2 infection or an uninfected control (not recorded which).

In this sample, this clonotype turned up many times. V gene TRBV11-3 combines with J gene TRBJ2-3; D uncertain. V gave up 1 base and J gave up 5 bases, with 7 bases separating them. Germline V gene sequence: CDR1 SGHNT, CDR2 YENEEA. CDR3 length: 13 amino acids. The CDR3 nucleotides read TGTGCCAGCAGCTTAGGAGCCGGAGATACGCAGTATTTT. Residues: CASSLGAGDTQYF. Based on the CDR3 plus reference TRBV11-3 and TRBJ2-3, the full variable domain is EAGVVQSPRYKIIEKKQPVAFWCNPISGHNTLYWYLQNLGQGPELLIRYENEEAVDDSQLPKDRFSAERLKGVDSTLKIQPAELGDSAVYLCASSLGAGDTQYFGPGTRLTVL.

This clonotype was observed a few times. The V gene is TRBV5-1, the J gene TRBJ2-6; 9 bases agree with TRBD1. Germline CDR1 reads SGHRS; CDR2 reads YFSETQ. V was pared by 1 base and J by 4 bases, with 6 bases of the junction left unmatched. The CDR3 consists of 17 residues. The CDR3 DNA follows: TGCGCCAGCAGCTTGCGGGACAGGGTGGCCGGGGCCAACGTCCTGACTTTC. Encoded protein: CASSLRDRVAGANVLTF.

This clonotype was found a few times. This chain joins TRBV20-1 and TRBJ2-3; perhaps D is TRBD1 or TRBD2 (5 bases each). This CDR3 comprises 14 residues. Trimming took 6 bases from V and 4 from J, leaving 17 bases between them. Germline CDR1 is DFQATT and CDR2 is SNEGSKA (reference sequence). This chain's CDR3 is CSAGPGDGPDTQYF. In DNA, the CDR3 is TGCAGTGCGGGGCCCGGGGACGGCCCAGATACGCAGTATTTT.

The V gene is TRBV7-9, the J gene TRBJ1-1; D perhaps matches TRBD1 (6 bases). The CDR3 has 15 residues. Germline CDR1 SEHNR, CDR2 FQNEAQ (reference sequence). The germline V and J ends were trimmed by 7 bases and 5 bases, with 20 bases remaining between them. Written as DNA, the CDR3 is TGTGCCAGCACCTCTTTCCGGGGGCGGAGGACTGAAGCTTTCTTT. Translating it yields CASTSFRGRRTEAFF. The variable domain in full, completed from reference TRBV7-9 and TRBJ1-1, reads DTGVSQNPRHKITKRGQNVTFRCDPISEHNRLYWYRQTLGQGPEFLTYFQNEAQLEKSRLLSDRFSAERPKGSFSTLEIQRTEQGDSAMYLCASTSFRGRRTEAFFGQGTRLTVV.

This clonotype came up many times. The chain couples TRBV10-3 to TRBJ1-2; D is undetermined. This CDR3 has 16 residues. Trimming removed 7 bases from V and 0 bases from J, with 18 bases in between. From germline, CDR1 is ENHRY and CDR2 SYGVKD. The CDR3 region is CAITPGRADANYGYTF. The CDR3 nucleotides read TGTGCCATCACCCCGGGCCGGGCCGATGCTAACTATGGCTACACCTTC.

This clonotype was seen at least ten times. The rearrangement joins TRBV7-2 to TRBJ1-2; maybe TRBD1 (5 bases). CDR3 size: 14 residues. Germline CDR1 and CDR2: SGHTA and FQGNSA. Between the trimmed V and J ends, which lost 4 bases and 4 bases, there was a span of 13 bases. CDR3 nucleotide sequence: TGTGCCAGCAGCTCCCTGGGGGGTGGCTATGGCTACACCTTC. Translating gives CASSSLGGGYGYTF.

At least ten counts were recorded for this clonotype. The chain is built from TRBV11-2 and TRBJ2-2, with no clear D. CDR3 length: 12 amino acids. The ends were cut back, 5 bases at V and 3 bases at J, with 4 bases in the middle. Germline CDR1 reads SGHAT; CDR2 reads FQNNGV. CDR3 coding DNA: TGTGCCAGCAGCGCCCACACCGGGGAGCTGTTTTTT. This encodes CASSAHTGELFF.

This clonotype has a count of ten or more. V and J are TRBV4-2 and TRBJ2-1, with 13 nucleotides matching TRBD2. V lost 3 bases and J lost 7; bases outside the gene matches: 3. Per the germline V gene, CDR1 is LGHNA and CDR2 is YNFKEQ. The CDR3 has 15 amino acids. Here the CDR3 reads CASSHTSGGGNEQFF. The DNA of the CDR3 is TGTGCCAGCAGCCACACTAGCGGGGGGGGGAATGAGCAGTTCTTC.

This clonotype was picked up many times. CDR3 DNA: TGTGCCAGCAGCTCCCGCGGGAGGGGGGGACCTGAAAAACTGTTTTTT. It specifies CASSSRGRGGPEKLFF. The chain uses TRBV7-2 and TRBJ1-4; D is perhaps TRBD1 (6 bases). This CDR3 is built from 16 residues. V lost 4 bases and J 7 bases, leaving 19 bases between the germline ends. Germline CDR1 is SGHTA and CDR2 is FQGNSA.

This clonotype was counted a few times. The chain links TRBV30 to TRBJ1-1; D remains unclear. Germline V gene lookup returns CDR1 GTSNPN and CDR2 SVGIG (reference sequence). This CDR3 contains 15 residues. V shed 1 base and J shed 0 bases, with 12 bases lying between them. CDR3 residues: CAWSDPGKMNTEAFF. DNA of the CDR3: TGTGCCTGGAGTGACCCGGGCAAAATGAACACTGAAGCTTTCTTT. The full variable domain, its missing parts supplied by reference TRBV30 and TRBJ1-1, is SQTIHQWPATLVQPVGSPLSLECTVEGTSNPNLYWYRQAAGRGLQLLFYSVGIGQISSEVPQNLSASRPQDRQFILSSKKLLLSDSGFYLCAWSDPGKMNTEAFFGQGTRLTVV.

The sample holds many counts of this clonotype. The V and J genes are TRBV9 and TRBJ1-1; possibly TRBD1 for D (5 bases). V was shortened by 4 bases and J by 3 bases, with 13 bases between the two germline ends. The germline V gene has CDR1 SGDLS and CDR2 YYNGEE. The CDR3 is 14 amino acids. The CDR3 sequence is CASSLRQQDTEAFF. CDR3 coding DNA: TGTGCCAGCAGCCTTCGACAGCAAGACACTGAAGCTTTCTTT.

This clonotype was picked up many times. The rearrangement uses TRBV6-2 or TRBV6-3 and TRBJ1-1; the D is unclear. The CDR3 is 11 residues long. The germline V gene encodes CDR1 MNHEY and CDR2 SVGEGT. Trimming removed 0 bases at V and 6 bases at J, with 2 bases between. CDR3 loop: CASSYSSEAFF. As DNA, the CDR3 is TGTGCCAGCAGTTACTCGTCTGAAGCTTTCTTT.

The chain uses TRBV27 and TRBJ1-1; no definite D call. This CDR3 contains 13 residues. Trimming removed 5 bases from V and 3 bases from J, with 10 bases in between. Germline V gene lookup returns CDR1 MNHEY and CDR2 SMNVEV (reference sequence). As DNA, the CDR3 is TGTGCCAGCAGTCCCTCTGGGTACACTGAAGCTTTCTTT. It yields the protein CASSPSGYTEAFF.

The count of this clonotype is one. The rearrangement joins TRBV29-1 to TRBJ2-1, with 9 bases fitting TRBD1. In germline, CDR1 is SQVTM, CDR2 ANQGSEA. The V gene end was trimmed by 4 bases and the J gene end by 6 bases; junction bases not matched to a gene: 7. CDR3 length: 14 amino acids. CDR3: CSVGVPGQGNEQFF. CDR3 DNA: TGCAGCGTTGGGGTACCGGGACAGGGCAATGAGCAGTTCTTC.

This clonotype appeared many times. This rearrangement joins TRBV5-1 to TRBJ2-7, with a possible D match to TRBD1 (5 bases). V shed 0 bases and J shed 6 bases, with 16 bases lying between them. The CDR3 is 15 amino acids. Germline loops: CDR1 SGHRS, CDR2 YFSETQ. The CDR3 DNA reads as TGCGCCAGCAGCTTGGCCATGATGGGGCGCGGCGAGCAGTACTTC. It translates to CASSLAMMGRGEQYF.

The genes are TRBV11-2 and TRBJ1-4; D is undetermined. V shed 1 base and J shed 7 bases, with 4 bases lying between them. From germline, CDR1 is SGHAT and CDR2 FQNNGV. The CDR3 contains 12 residues. Here the CDR3 reads CASSLGGEKLFF. The DNA for the CDR3 is TGTGCCAGCAGCTTAGGAGGTGAAAAACTGTTTTTT.

This clonotype was seen many times. The chain combines TRBV12-3 or TRBV12-4 with TRBJ1-5; D ambiguous. With 6 bases removed from V and 11 bases from J, the gap between germline ends came to 20 bases. The CDR3 has 14 amino acids. The CDR3 DNA reads TGTGCCAGCAGCCTTCTGCAGGCCCACGCGGCCCAGCATTTT. Translation: CASSLLQAHAAQHF.

This clonotype was counted many times. The rearrangement links TRBV4-1 to TRBJ2-1; 9 bases match TRBD2. CDR1 is MGHRA and CDR2 is YSYEKL in the germline V gene. The J segment lost 4 bases and the V segment lost 1 base, leaving 2 bases of the junction unmatched. This CDR3 contains 15 residues. Here the CDR3 DNA reads TGCGCCAGCAGCCAAGCGACTAGCGGTTACAATGAGCAGTTCTTC. Translated, it gives CASSQATSGYNEQFF.

This clonotype has just a few counts. As DNA, the CDR3 is TGTGCCAGCAGTGAACTTGGACAGGGTGACGAAAAACTGTTTTTT. It translates to CASSELGQGDEKLFF. The chain links TRBV25-1 to TRBJ1-4; 8 nucleotides agree with TRBD1. Trimming at V came to 2 bases and at J to 8 bases, leaving 7 bases not matched to a gene. The germline V gene has CDR1 MGHDK and CDR2 SYGVNS. This CDR3 spans 15 amino acids.

This clonotype was seen at least ten times. The chain links TRBV7-9 to TRBJ1-1; unclear D gene. This CDR3 region has 17 residues. V was cut by 5 bases and J by 0 bases, with 19 bases left in between. CDR1 SEHNR and CDR2 FQNEAQ come from the germline V gene (reference sequence). CDR3 amino acids: CASSNIDWPSMNTEAFF. Here the CDR3 DNA reads TGTGCCAGCAGCAACATCGACTGGCCTTCCATGAACACTGAAGCTTTCTTT.

The chain couples TRBV6-5 to TRBJ2-5; 7 bases are shared with TRBD2. The germline gives CDR1 MNHEY, CDR2 SVGAGI. The length of the CDR3 is 17 residues. Trimming removed 0 bases from V and 1 base from J; junction bases left unmatched: 8. The CDR3 DNA reads as TGTGCCAGCAGTTACTCCCCCCCAGCGGGGACCCAAGAGACCCAGTACTTC. Encoded protein: CASSYSPPAGTQETQYF.

The rearrangement uses TRBV7-2 and TRBJ1-1; 9 bases map to TRBD1. Germline V gene sequence: CDR1 SGHTA, CDR2 FQGNSA. The J segment lost 4 bases and the V segment lost 4 bases, leaving 4 bases of the junction unmatched. This CDR3 region has 14 residues. The CDR3 protein is CASSWDRVGTEAFF. The CDR3 coding sequence is TGTGCCAGCAGCTGGGACAGGGTGGGCACTGAAGCTTTCTTT.

This clonotype was counted a few times. The V call is TRBV12-3 or TRBV12-4, the J call TRBJ2-3; 15 nucleotides match TRBD2. This CDR3 contains 15 residues. J lost 6 bases, V lost 6 bases, and 4 bases had no gene match. The CDR3 DNA reads TGTGCCAGCAGGAGGACTAGCGGGGGGGTTGATACGCAGTATTTT. It yields the protein CASRRTSGGVDTQYF.

This clonotype appeared many times. The CDR3 is CASSRALDADYEQYF. The CDR3 DNA reads TGTGCCAGCAGCCGCGCCCTGGACGCCGACTACGAGCAGTACTTC. This chain connects TRBV11-2 to TRBJ2-7; D is unresolved. V shed 5 bases and J shed 3 bases, with 17 bases lying between them. This CDR3 has 15 amino acids. CDR1 is SGHAT, CDR2 FQNNGV, per germline.

This clonotype was observed a handful of times. The junction departs from the called germline gene at one end, perhaps through a read error. The chain joins TRBV11-2 to TRBJ2-3; D gene uncertain. Germline V lookup: CDR1 SGHAT, CDR2 FQNNGV. The CDR3 extends over 14 amino acids. CDR3 coding DNA: TGTCCCAGCAGCTTAGATCTGATCACAGATACGCAGTATTTT. As protein: CPSSLDLITDTQYF.

This clonotype came up a few times. Written as DNA, the CDR3 is TGTGCCAACCCGGGGGGACCGGGGAATGAAAAACTGTTTTTT. This sequence encodes CANPGGPGNEKLFF. The chain couples TRBV18 to TRBJ1-4; the D gene is possibly TRBD1 (5 bases). The CDR3 totals 14 residues. V was trimmed by 10 bases and J by 5 bases, leaving 17 bases between them. Looked up from germline, CDR1 is KGHSH and CDR2 is LQKENI. Complete variable domain (other parts from reference TRBV18 and TRBJ1-4): NAGVMQNPRHLVRRRGQEARLRCSPMKGHSHVYWYRQLPEEGLKFMVYLQKENIIDESGMPKERFSAEFPKEGPSILRIQQVVRGDSAAYFCANPGGPGNEKLFFGSGTQLSVL.

This chain joins TRBV12-3 or TRBV12-4 and TRBJ1-5; D unclear. Trimming stripped 6 bases from V and 15 bases from J, with 18 bases between. The CDR3 extends over 12 amino acids. CDR3 sequence: CASRRNTDWMHF. DNA of the CDR3: TGTGCCAGCAGGCGAAATACCGACTGGATGCATTTT.

The V call is TRBV6-2 or TRBV6-3, the J call TRBJ2-3; 7 bases map to TRBD2. CDR3 size: 17 residues. Germline CDR1 and CDR2: MNHEY and SVGEGT. J gave up 1 base and V 2 bases, and 9 bases lay outside the gene matches. This CDR3 is CASSYGGTNGRTDTQYF. CDR3 DNA: TGTGCCAGCAGTTACGGAGGGACTAACGGGCGCACAGATACGCAGTATTTT.